This TCR beta chain was profiled in a study of CD8 T cells in Susac syndrome. This clonotype showed up just once. Reverse transcription of roughly 0.5 to 1 ug RNA was carried out with random hexamers. The amplification used immunoSEQ multiplex PCR on TCR beta CDR3; it spanned 54 Vbeta and 13 Jbeta. TCRdb re-called the immunoSEQ multiplex PCR reads through MiXCR, storing one row per CDR3 protein. Among 110,000 or so distinct CDR3 sequences listed, about 96% were seen once. TCR beta sequencing was performed on blood CD8+ and CD4+ T cells. Germline assignment: CDR1 MGHRA and CDR2 YSYEKL. The CDR3 sequence is 15 residues long. Trimming took 2 bases from V and 6 from J; bases not matched to a gene: 3.

Sequenced: CD4+ T cells from PBMCs. This TCR was sampled from a human donor in good health. The chain carries TRBV4-1 and TRBJ1-4; 10 nucleotides line up with TRBD1. The CDR3: CASSQPGQGDEKLFF. CDR3 in DNA: TGCGCCAGCAGCCAACCTGGACAGGGGGATGAAAAACTGTTTTTT.